The rows below give T cell receptor beta chains drawn from one sample of a study of T cells in Graves' hyperthyroidism and ophthalmopathy. One entry per CDR3 protein results from TCRdb running MiXCR on the multiplex PCR reads. The table lists hundreds of thousands of distinct CDR3 sequences, approximately 18% of them singletons. The sequencing sample was made of blood. These receptor sequences come from a woman between 45 and 65 years old with Graves' hyperthyroidism that later progressed to Graves' ophthalmopathy. The CDR3 runs from the conserved cysteine through the conserved F or W. D genes are given only for firm matches. Only some rows state a clone size, as once, few, many or a class for expanded clones.

>NA|TRBJ1-1|many|TRBV7-2
CASSLEGQVYTEAFF
TGTGCCAGCAGCTTAGAGGGCCAGGTGTACACTGAAGCTTTCTTT
>TRBD1|TRBJ2-5|NA|TRBV24-1
CATSDYPGQHQETQYF
TGTGCCACCAGTGATTACCCGGGACAGCACCAAGAGACCCAGTACTTC
>TRBD1|TRBJ2-7|NA|TRBV3-1
CASSPIAEGQGEPYEQYF
TGTGCCAGCAGCCCCATCGCGGAAGGACAGGGTGAACCCTACGAGCAGTACTTC
>NA|TRBJ2-5|NA|TRBV11-2
CASSQGRRERETQYF
TGTGCCAGCAGCCAGGGACGAAGAGAGCGAGAGACCCAGTACTTC
>TRBD1|TRBJ2-7|many|TRBV11-3
CASSMTGSYEQYF
TGTGCCAGCAGCATGACAGGGTCCTACGAGCAGTACTTC
>TRBD1|TRBJ1-2|many|TRBV12-3/TRBV12-4
CASISDRDYGYTF
TGTGCCAGCATTTCGGACAGGGACTATGGCTACACCTTC
>NA|TRBJ2-3|NA|TRBV6-1
CASSESAGRWADAQYF
TGTGCCAGCAGTGAATCGGCGGGGAGATGGGCAGATGCGCAGTATTTT
>TRBD1|TRBJ2-2|NA|TRBV19
CASRMDRAYTGELFF
TGTGCCAGTAGAATGGACAGGGCGTACACCGGGGAGCTGTTTTTT
>NA|TRBJ1-6|NA|TRBV12-3/TRBV12-4
CASSLDPTYNSPLHF
TGTGCCAGCAGTTTAGATCCAACCTATAATTCACCCCTCCACTTT
>NA|TRBJ2-2|NA|TRBV6-1
CASSEAIDIANTGELFF
TGTGCCAGCAGTGAAGCGATTGACATAGCGAACACCGGGGAGCTGTTTTTT
>NA|TRBJ2-4|many|TRBV20-1
CSAQVGDGAKNIQYF
TGCAGTGCCCAAGTGGGTGATGGAGCCAAAAACATTCAGTACTTC
>NA|TRBJ1-1|NA|TRBV20-1
CSARHTDTEAFF
TGCAGTGCTAGGCATACAGACACTGAAGCTTTCTTT
>NA|TRBJ1-3|few|TRBV3-1
CASSQQGSWGNTIYF
TGTGCCAGCAGCCAGCAGGGGAGTTGGGGAAACACCATATATTTT
>TRBD2|TRBJ2-3|NA|TRBV11-2
CASSLLSGGDTQYF
TGTGCCAGCAGCCTTCTTAGCGGGGGAGATACGCAGTATTTT
>NA|TRBJ1-1|NA|TRBV29-1
CSVEGRMDTEALF
TGCAGCGTTGAGGGCAGGATGGACACTGAAGCTTTATTT
>NA|TRBJ2-1|few|TRBV20-1
CSARGFNPGPDNEQFF
TGCAGTGCTAGAGGTTTCAACCCGGGACCCGACAATGAGCAGTTCTTC
>NA|TRBJ1-5|few|TRBV5-5
CASSPGVLFNQPQHF
TGTGCCAGCAGCCCCGGGGTTCTCTTCAATCAGCCCCAGCATTTT